This paragraph reports one T cell receptor beta chain. By sample share, this clonotype is medium-sized (0.01 to 0.1%). Its antigen has not been determined. Per-base qualities were not stored, and no clone one base away is much larger. The sample's treatment or condition label, decoded: approximately nine-day PBMC culture with coronavirus spike peptide pools or control peptides (ViraFEST assay). To expand antigen-specific T cells with peptide pools and then pick out the expanded clonotypes through TCR sequencing, the study relied on the ViraFEST assay. The positive SARS-CoV-2 PCR tests of the convalescent patients were dated from March to December 2020, before the Alpha, Beta and Delta variants emerged in the United States. PBMCs were cultured at a few million per well in IMDM supplemented with roughly 5% human AB serum and 10 IU/ml IL-2, with 10 ug/ml peptide pools added. On days 3 and 7, half of the culture medium was replaced with fresh IL-2-containing medium. CD4+ T cells were isolated after roughly eleven days of culture through negative selection using the EasySep CD4+ T cell isolation kit. Ficoll-Paque Plus gradient centrifugation was used to isolate PBMCs from whole blood, and the isolated PBMCs were then either used fresh or cryopreserved at -140C. Triplicate wells were generally used for each culture condition.

This specimen belongs to a study of vaccination and CD4 T cells after COVID-19 (dated by TCRdb to between 2020 and 2023). With regard to the full study: Convalescent patients had a positive SARS-CoV-2 result on nasal swab PCR, and of these patients, some ten had mild disease and one had severe disease. For stimulating the cultures, overlapping spike peptide pools were used, derived from SARS-CoV-2 as well as from the common cold coronaviruses HCoV-NL63, HCoV-OC43 and HCoV-229E. As controls, cultures received a CEFX viral epitope pool (the positive control), an HIV-1 Nef peptide pool (the negative control), or no peptide at all. Post-vaccine blood samples were collected a median of around 70 days after the second vaccine dose, ranging from about 13 to 250 days. The convalescent cohort comprised six males and four females, including two Hispanic individuals, seven Caucasians, two Asians and one multiracial person. The spike-specific CD4+ TCR repertoire was compared before and after mRNA vaccination in over 9 COVID-19 convalescent patients and a handful of infection-naive healthy vaccine recipients. Post-COVID blood samples were collected from convalescent patients a median of around 100 days after diagnosis, with a range of roughly 35 to 180 days. Two doses of either the Pfizer-BioNTech BNT162b2 vaccine (n=8) or the Moderna mRNA-1273 vaccine (n=2) were administered to participants.

The library was built by means of PCR. DNA from cultured CD4+ T cells was subjected to TCR sequencing with the Oncomine TCR Beta short-read assay at the Johns Hopkins FTIC core. The QIAamp micro DNA kit was used to extract genomic DNA from the cultured CD4+ T cells. Oncomine TCR Beta libraries from cultured CD4+ T cells were pooled using unique dual indexes and sequenced on an Illumina iSeq 100. As for how the authors treated the data: Non-productive sequences were removed, and CDR3s that did not start with C, did not end with F or W, or were shorter than 7 amino acids were discarded. Antigen-specific clonotypes were identified using the MANAFEST web application through comparison of peptide-stimulated wells with reference and other culture wells. An FDR below 0.05, an odds ratio above 5, and a productive frequency above 0.1% in at least two of three replicate wells were required for clones to be considered positive. Cross-reactive clonotypes were defined as significantly expanded in both SARS-CoV-2 spike wells and at least one common cold coronavirus spike condition. Using R version 3.6.1, CDR3 homology was evaluated through Levenshtein distances (stringdist) along with unrooted phylogenetic trees (ape). The public reads were quality trimmed at Q25 with fastp and then assembled into clones with MiXCR by TCRdb, keeping productive beta chains. One record per CDR3 amino acid sequence lists the most common genes and DNA. In this record, the V and J calls reflect TCRdb's handling and not the investigators' own analysis. Present in this sample are 10,000 or so distinct CDR3 sequences, about 28% of which were seen just once. Roughly 15% of the sample lies in the top ten.

In the germline V gene, CDR1 corresponds to SGHTA and CDR2 to FQGNSA. Relative to germline, V is 2 bases shorter and J is 0 bases shorter, with 7 bases between their ends. Including the terminal cysteine and phenylalanine, the CDR3 comprises 14 residues. The only DNA kept is the CDR3, 42 bases in frame from the first base. The paper's findings and limits, for the study overall: An increase in the median number of SARS-CoV-2-reactive clonotypes from some 20 after infection to some 40 after vaccination was observed, but the change was not found to be significant. Of the vaccine-specific clones found in convalescent patients, nearly all (304 of 307) were mono-reactive for SARS-CoV-2 spike instead of being cross-reactive with common cold coronaviruses. In convalescent patients, a median approximately 83% of post-vaccine SARS-CoV-2-reactive clones were detected only after vaccination, suggesting vaccine-specific priming. The number of convalescent patients in the study was relatively small, and the study did not examine early timepoints following natural infection.

The sequence was collected from a human donor who had recovered from COVID-19. The sequenced sample was CD4+ T cells from blood, cultured in vitro, obtained after SARS-CoV-2 vaccination. The V and J segments used are TRBV7-2 and TRBJ1-1, with the D gene too uncertain to name. Here the CDR3 is given as CASSLQALNTEAFF. The nucleotide sequence is given as TGTGCCAGCAGCTTACAGGCACTGAACACTGAAGCTTTCTTT.